This passage covers 17 T cell receptor beta chains from one sample sequenced in a study of cytomegalovirus exposure and HLA in healthy donors. PCR amplification relied on 60 Vbeta primers (plus 13 Jbeta primers). The protocol was immunoSEQ multiplex PCR, while the TCRdb copy is restricted to in-frame clones and leaves out a portion. The sample has 150,000 to 200,000 clones; approximately 11% are singletons. The sequencing sample was made of PBMCs. Receptor source: a man in his fifties or sixties in good health and CMV-seropositive.

There are a few counts of this clone. The V and J genes are TRBV10-3 and TRBJ2-6; 10 bases map to TRBD1. Unmatched junction bases numbered 5, after V lost 4 bases and J lost 2 bases. CDR1 is ENHRY, CDR2 SYGVKD, per germline. This CDR3 is 17 amino acids long. CDR3 sequence reads: CAISGPGQGPGANVLTF. The CDR3, as DNA: TGTGCCATCAGTGGGCCGGGACAGGGGCCTGGGGCCAACGTCCTGACTTTC.

This clone was recorded a few times. The chain links TRBV5-1 to TRBJ2-7; tentative D call: TRBD1 (5 bases). Per germline, CDR1 SGHRS and CDR2 YFSETQ. Trimming shortened V by 3 bases and J by 3 bases, and 10 bases separated the two germline ends. The CDR3 sequence is 13 residues long. The CDR3 spells CASSSRQFYEQYF. The CDR3 coding sequence is TGCGCCAGCAGCTCCCGACAGTTCTACGAGCAGTACTTC.

This chain joins TRBV11-3 and TRBJ1-2; D remains unclear. Germline CDR1 reads SGHNT; CDR2 reads YENEEA. The CDR3 loop spans 13 amino acids. V was clipped by 5 bases and J by 7 bases, with 14 bases between them. The CDR3 region has the DNA TGTGCCAGCAGCCCTGCGGGAGTGCGTGGCTACACCTTC. Amino acid sequence: CASSPAGVRGYTF.

This clone was recorded a few times. This chain connects TRBV28 to TRBJ2-1, with 8 bases aligning to TRBD2. V gave up 6 bases and J gave up 1 base; unmatched junction bases: 2. The CDR3 spans 14 residues. Germline loops: CDR1 MDHEN, CDR2 SYDVKM. CDR3 bases: TGTGCCAGCAGGGGGACTAGATCCTACAATGAGCAGTTCTTC. This gives the protein CASRGTRSYNEQFF.

This clone was detected a few times. V gene TRBV29-1 combines with J gene TRBJ1-2; tentatively, D is TRBD1 (6 bases). In germline, CDR1 is SQVTM, CDR2 ANQGSEA. V was pared by 4 bases and J by 7 bases, with 10 bases between. This CDR3 region has 11 residues. In DNA, the CDR3 is TGCAGCGTTGCAGGGGTGAGTGGCTACACCTTC. Translation gives CSVAGVSGYTF.

The chain employs TRBV6-6 and TRBJ2-7; 13 bases match TRBD2. Germline trimming cut 6 bases from V and 4 bases from J; bases unmatched to any gene: 6. The CDR3 has 15 residues. The germline V gene encodes CDR1 MNHNY and CDR2 SVGAGI (reference sequence). CDR3 residues: CASRAGTSGKYEQYF. The DNA of the CDR3 is TGTGCCAGCAGGGCCGGGACTAGCGGGAAGTACGAGCAGTACTTC.

This clone was seen a handful of times. The rearrangement links TRBV19 to TRBJ1-6, with 7 nucleotides matching TRBD1. Germline values: CDR1 LNHDA, CDR2 SQIVND (reference sequence). V shed 6 bases and J 4 bases; nucleotides not matched to a gene: 6. The CDR3 is made up of 15 amino acids. CDR3 in amino acids: CASSETGQYNSPLHF. CDR3 sequence (DNA): TGTGCCAGTAGCGAGACAGGGCAATATAATTCACCCCTCCACTTT.

Only a few counts were recorded for this clone. The chain has TRBV28 and TRBJ1-1; 7 bases agree with TRBD1. CDR3 length equals 15 residues. From germline, CDR1 is MDHEN and CDR2 SYDVKM. Germline trimming cut 5 bases from V and 1 base from J; bases unmatched to any gene: 7. The CDR3 loop is CASSPATGRNTEAFF. The DNA for the CDR3 is TGTGCCAGCAGTCCAGCGACAGGGAGGAACACTGAAGCTTTCTTT.

The chain couples TRBV19 to TRBJ2-1; the match to TRBD1 covers 7 bases. V shed 1 base, J shed 7 bases, and the junction held 10 bases outside the gene matches. The CDR3 is made up of 16 amino acids. CDR1 and CDR2 (germline): LNHDA, SQIVND (reference sequence). CDR3 loop: CASSIGRQGGLNEQFF. The CDR3, as DNA: TGTGCCAGTAGTATAGGTCGACAGGGTGGTCTTAATGAGCAGTTCTTC.

The chain has TRBV18 and TRBJ2-7; 11 bases align to TRBD1. Per germline, CDR1 KGHSH and CDR2 LQKENI. V was clipped by 3 bases and J by 3 bases; unmatched bases: 1. This CDR3 has 14 residues. The CDR3 spells CASSPDRGLYEQYF. In nucleotides, the CDR3 is TGTGCCAGCTCACCGGACAGGGGGCTCTACGAGCAGTACTTC.

This clone has just a few counts. A far larger clone is only one base removed, so a read error is likely. The chain employs TRBV6-5 and TRBJ2-7; D might be TRBD2 (5 bases). The germline CDR1 and CDR2 sequences are MNHEY and SVGAGI. The CDR3 length is 14 residues. CDR3 loop: CASRYFGSPYEQYF. The CDR3, as DNA: TGTGCCAGCCGTTACTTTGGGAGTCCCTACGAGCAGTACTTC.

The chain uses TRBV11-3 and TRBJ1-3, with 7 bases fitting TRBD1. The germline V gene encodes CDR1 SGHNT and CDR2 YENEEA. This CDR3 has 12 amino acids. CDR3 sequence: CATQGKGNTIYF. The DNA for the CDR3 is TGTGCAACACAGGGGAAAGGAAACACCATATATTTT.

This clone was counted a few times. The sample has other DNA sequences that encode this CDR3 too. The chain is built from TRBV5-1 and TRBJ2-7, with unresolved D. Germline V gives CDR1 SGHRS, CDR2 YFSETQ. The CDR3 is made up of 15 amino acids. Trimming shortened V by 0 bases and J by 2 bases, and 12 bases separated the two germline ends. The CDR3 is CASSLGPGTTYEQYF. CDR3 bases: TGCGCCAGCAGCTTGGGCCCGGGTACGACCTACGAGCAGTACTTC.

The sample holds a few counts of this clone. The chain links TRBV7-6 to TRBJ2-2, with D maybe TRBD2 (5 bases). V was cut by 1 base and J by 7 bases, with 10 bases left in between. Germline V gives CDR1 SGHVS, CDR2 FNYEAQ. The CDR3 consists of 14 residues. The CDR3 protein is CASSLVRGGGELFF. CDR3 in DNA: TGTGCCAGCAGCTTAGTCAGAGGAGGCGGGGAGCTGTTTTTT.

The gene calls are TRBV4-3 and TRBJ2-5; D remains unclear. The V and J ends lost 1 base and 5 bases respectively, with 8 bases between them. CDR3 length: 13 amino acids. CDR1 LGHNA and CDR2 YSLEER come from the germline V gene. CDR3 DNA sequence: TGCGCCAGCAGCCAAGGAGTAAAGGAGACCCAGTACTTC. Its protein is CASSQGVKETQYF.

This clone has just a few counts. The V and J genes are TRBV7-8 and TRBJ2-5; D is unclear. The V gene's germline CDR1 is SGHVS and CDR2 FQNEAQ. CDR3 length equals 13 residues. V gave up 1 base and J gave up 1 base, with 4 bases separating them. The CDR3 spells CASSLVLQETQYF. The CDR3 DNA reads TGTGCCAGCAGCTTAGTCCTCCAAGAGACCCAGTACTTC.

V is TRBV5-1 and J is TRBJ1-2; D not certain. Trimming removed 0 bases at V and 3 bases at J, with 12 bases between. Germline CDR1 and CDR2: SGHRS and YFSETQ. The CDR3 runs to 15 residues. CDR3 coding DNA: TGCGCCAGCAGCTTGGACGGGTCAAGAGACTATGGCTACACCTTC. As protein: CASSLDGSRDYGYTF.